The clone carrying this TCR beta chain appeared a single time. Its antigen is unknown. The sample is drawn from a study of OX40 agonist ivuxolimab in advanced cancers. There are 17 residues in the CDR3. Trimming shortened V by 4 bases and J by 2 bases, and 20 bases separated the two germline ends. Germline assignment: CDR1 SGHRS and CDR2 YFSETQ. Study-wide results and limits: Researchers report that CD8+ T cells had, on average, more expanded clones than CD4+.

Clones were sequenced by immunoSEQ multiplex PCR, and TCRdb holds only the in-frame ones, with some missing. The data show roughly 76,000 clones, over 80% seen once. This receptor was identified in an adult with an advanced solid tumor such as melanoma, head and neck, liver or kidney cancer. The V and J genes are TRBV5-1 and TRBJ2-3, with D possibly matching TRBD1 (6 bases). The sequences come from CD4+ or CD8+ T cells sorted from blood, collected in a trial of the OX40 agonist ivuxolimab. The DNA for the CDR3 is TGCGCCAGCAGCACCACTGGCTCGGGACAATTCACAGATACGCAGTATTTT. Protein: CASSTTGSGQFTDTQYF. Combining the CDR3 with reference TRBV5-1 and TRBJ2-3 gives the whole variable domain KAGVTQTPRYLIKTRGQQVTLSCSPISGHRSVSWYQQTPGQGLQFLFEYFSETQRNKGNFPGRFSGRQFSNSRSEMNVSTLELGDSALYLCASSTTGSGQFTDTQYFGPGTRLTVL.